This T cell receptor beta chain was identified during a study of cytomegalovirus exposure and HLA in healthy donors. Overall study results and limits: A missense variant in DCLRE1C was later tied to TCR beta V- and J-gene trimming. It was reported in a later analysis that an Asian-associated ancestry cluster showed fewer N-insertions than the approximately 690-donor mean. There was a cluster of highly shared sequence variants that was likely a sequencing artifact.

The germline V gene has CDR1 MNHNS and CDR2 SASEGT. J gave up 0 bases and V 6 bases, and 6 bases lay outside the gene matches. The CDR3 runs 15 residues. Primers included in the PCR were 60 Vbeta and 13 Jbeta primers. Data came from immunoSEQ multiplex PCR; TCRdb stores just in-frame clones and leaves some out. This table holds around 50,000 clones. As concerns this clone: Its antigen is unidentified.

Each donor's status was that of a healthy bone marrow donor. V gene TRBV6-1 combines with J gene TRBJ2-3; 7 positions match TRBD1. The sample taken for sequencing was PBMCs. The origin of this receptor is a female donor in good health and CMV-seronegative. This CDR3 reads CASRPDRISTDTQYF. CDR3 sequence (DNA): TGTGCCAGCAGACCGGACAGGATTAGCACAGATACGCAGTATTTT.